This is a list of T cell receptor beta chains from one sample in a study of cytomegalovirus exposure and HLA in healthy donors. Assay: immunoSEQ multiplex PCR; the TCRdb copy retains only in-frame clones and omits some. This sample carries more than 70,000 clones, 77% of them seen once, and the ten largest clones take about 2%. Sequencing used PBMCs. The receptors stem from a boy aged 5-17 years in good health and CMV-seronegative. CDR3s include the opening cysteine and the closing phenylalanine or tryptophan. D genes are given only for firm matches. Only some rows state a clone size, as once, few, many or a class for expanded clones.

size	V	J	D	DNA	CDR3
-	TRBV5-4	TRBJ1-1	TRBD1	TGTGCCAGCAGCCCACAGGGGGCCCACACTGAAGCTTTCTTT	CASSPQGAHTEAFF
-	TRBV5-4	TRBJ1-2	-	TGTGCCAGCAGCTTGAATGACAGAGTCTATGGCTACACCTTC	CASSLNDRVYGYTF
-	TRBV4-3	TRBJ2-1	TRBD2	TGCGCCAGCAGCCACATATCGCCGGGACTAGCGGACAATGAGCAGTTCTTC	CASSHISPGLADNEQFF
few	TRBV29-1	TRBJ1-2	TRBD1	TGCAGCGTTGAAGGGGTAATGGGACAGAGACCCACTAACTATGGCTACACCTTC	CSVEGVMGQRPTNYGYTF
-	TRBV7-7	TRBJ2-5	TRBD1	TGTGCCAGCAGCCCAGCACAGGGGCAAGAGACCCAGTACTTC	CASSPAQGQETQYF
once	TRBV4-1	TRBJ1-6	-	TGCGCCAGCAGCCAAGACCCCGCGGGACGCGGTACCTCCTATAATTCACCCCTCCACTTT	CASSQDPAGRGTSYNSPLHF
-	TRBV7-6	TRBJ2-1	-	TGTGCCAGCAGCTTAGCTTCAGGGGCCTATTCTAGCTCCTACAATGAGCAGTTCTTC	CASSLASGAYSSSYNEQFF
-	TRBV25-1	TRBJ2-2	-	TGTGCCAGCAGTACAGGACGGCACGGGGAGCTGTTTTTT	CASSTGRHGELFF
-	TRBV7-6	TRBJ2-3	TRBD2	TGTGCCAGCAGGCAAGCGGGAACAGATACGCAGTATTTT	CASRQAGTDTQYF
once	TRBV7-9	TRBJ1-2	-	TGTGCCAGCAGCTTACTAGATAACTATGGCTACACCTTC	CASSLLDNYGYTF
few	TRBV25-1	TRBJ1-1	-	TGTGCCAGCAGTCGGGGGGGTGGCACTGAAGCTTTCTTT	CASSRGGGTEAFF
-	TRBV28	TRBJ1-1	-	TGTGCCAGCACGGGAAACACTGAAGCTTTCTTT	CASTGNTEAFF
-	TRBV19	TRBJ2-3	-	TGTGCCAGTAGTATAGCCGAGCGAGATACGCAGTATTTT	CASSIAERDTQYF
-	TRBV30	TRBJ2-7	-	TGTGCCTGGGTCGGTGCCTACGAGCAGTACTTC	CAWVGAYEQYF
-	TRBV5-4	TRBJ1-2	TRBD1	TGTGCCAGCAGCGTAAAGACAGGGGGCGTCGGCTATGGCTACACCTTC	CASSVKTGGVGYGYTF
-	TRBV19	TRBJ2-3	-	TGTGCCAGTAATTGGAGGGCTAGCACAGATACGCAGTATTTT	CASNWRASTDTQYF